The clone carrying this T cell receptor (delta chain) has only a few counts. Trimming cost V 0 bases and J 4 bases; bases outside gene matches: 14. This CDR3 comprises 19 residues. The V gene's germline CDR1 is GEAIGNYY and CDR2 EKD. This sample was included in a study of gamma-delta T cells after stem cell transplantation. With CATT, TCRdb re-called clones from the RT-PCR reads. Of 5,000 to 7,500 delta-chain clones listed, more than 20% were seen once; the top ten hold about 18%. Specimen: gamma-delta T cells. The chain links TRDV2 to TRDJ1; 12 bases agree with TRDD3. This TCR came from a human donor. It is not recorded whose cells these are; they may come from a transplant donor. This chain's CDR3 is CACDTVQQSLGDTGDKLIF. CDR3 nucleotides: TGTGCCTGTGACACCGTTCAACAGTCTCTGGGGGATACGGGCGATAAACTCATCTTT.